Presented here are 8 T cell receptor beta chains from one specimen sequenced in a study of shared clonotypes between healthy human individuals. Sequenced by immunoSEQ multiplex PCR; TCRdb stores in-frame clones only, minus some. The sample consists of about 680,000 clones, approximately 73% of them appearing once. The source material was memory CD4+ T cells sorted from blood. The subset is: CD45RA-negative fraction. These receptors were collected from a woman younger than 45 in good health.

The chain is built from TRBV25-1 and TRBJ2-3, with no clear D. Trimming pared 1 base from V and 3 bases from J, leaving 14 bases between. This CDR3 has 16 residues. Germline CDR1 is MGHDK and CDR2 is SYGVNS. CDR3 sequence (DNA): TGTGCCAGCAGTGAATTGGAAAACGCGCCGACAGATACGCAGTATTTT. Translating it yields CASSELENAPTDTQYF. The whole variable domain, remainder taken from reference TRBV25-1 and TRBJ2-3, is EADIYQTPRYLVIGTGKKITLECSQTMGHDKMYWYQQDPGMELHLIHYSYGVNSTEKGDLSSESTVSRIRTEHFPLTLESARPSHTSQYLCASSELENAPTDTQYFGPGTRLTVL.

The chain is built from TRBV28 and TRBJ2-7; D gene ambiguous. This CDR3 is built from 15 residues. Looked up from germline, CDR1 is MDHEN and CDR2 is SYDVKM. V lost 3 bases and J lost 0, with 12 bases in between. As DNA, the CDR3 is TGTGCCAGCAGTTTCCGTTTGAAAATCTCCTACGAGCAGTACTTC. Translated: CASSFRLKISYEQYF.

This clone was seen a few times. CDR3 protein: CATSRQTGASYGYTF. CDR3 DNA: TGTGCCACCAGCAGACAGACAGGGGCTTCCTATGGCTACACCTTC. This chain links TRBV15 with TRBJ1-2; TRBD1 matches 8 bases. V lost 2 bases to trimming and J lost 4 bases; unmatched junction nucleotides: 6. CDR1 and CDR2 from the germline V gene are LNHNV and YYDKDF (reference sequence). The CDR3 consists of 15 residues.

The sample holds one count of this clone. V is TRBV28 and J is TRBJ1-5, with 10 bases matching TRBD1. The germline CDR1 and CDR2 sequences are MDHEN and SYDVKM. V lost 7 bases to trimming and J lost 0 bases; unmatched junction nucleotides: 15. The CDR3 runs 19 residues. CDR3 DNA: TGTGCCAGCACCCCGCCCCCGGGACAGGGGATGTATAGCAATCAGCCCCAGCATTTT. Translation gives CASTPPPGQGMYSNQPQHF.

This rearrangement joins TRBV5-1 to TRBJ2-3; 9 positions agree with TRBD2. Trimming at V came to 5 bases and at J to 1 base, leaving 5 bases not matched to a gene. The CDR3 covers 15 residues. The germline CDR1 and CDR2 sequences are SGHRS and YFSETQ. The CDR3 DNA sequence: TGCGCCAGCAGTTGGCGGGAGGGCGGCACAGATACGCAGTATTTT. It is translated as CASSWREGGTDTQYF.

The V and J genes are TRBV4-1 and TRBJ1-2; possible D gene TRBD1, 6 bases. Germline CDR1 reads MGHRA; CDR2 reads YSYEKL. CDR3 length: 16 amino acids. The V end lost 2 bases, the J end lost 3 bases, and 16 bases lay between the germline ends. CDR3 loop: CASSQRERGADYGYTF. The CDR3 coding sequence is TGCGCCAGCAGCCAAAGAGAGAGGGGGGCGGACTATGGCTACACCTTC.

This clone was seen once. A far larger clone is one nucleotide away, so this likely arose from a read error. The sample contains more than one DNA sequence encoding this CDR3. The V and J genes are TRBV5-1 and TRBJ1-3; TRBD1 aligns across 9 bases. Germline trimming cut 2 bases from V and 4 bases from J; bases unmatched to any gene: 4. CDR3 length equals 15 residues. The germline CDR1 and CDR2 sequences are SGHRS and YFSETQ. In nucleotides, the CDR3 is TGCGCCAGCAGCTTAGGGGACAGGGACGGAAACACCATATATTTT. Its protein is CASSLGDRDGNTIYF.

The gene calls are TRBV6-6 and TRBJ1-5; D not resolved. Trimming took 11 bases from V and 0 from J, leaving 11 bases between them. Germline CDR1 is MNHNY and CDR2 is SVGAGI (reference sequence). CDR3 length equals 13 residues. CDR3 coding DNA: TGTGCCGCTCGGAGTAATAGCAATCAGCCCCAGCATTTT. It encodes CAARSNSNQPQHF.